The 20 T cell receptor beta chains below were found in one sample sequenced in a study of T cells in women clearing cervical HPV infection. Assay used: immunoSEQ multiplex PCR; TCRdb lists only in-frame clones, some missing. Recorded for this sample: fewer than 15,000 clones. The sequencing input was blood buffy coat. The receptor set was obtained from a woman between 18 and 70 years old with a cervical HPV16 infection that either progressed to CIN3+ or cleared (not recorded which).

This clone is labeled medium-sized based on frequency. The CDR3 extends 3 residues past the end of the read, so its final part is completed from the germline J gene. The sample has other DNA sequences that encode this CDR3 too. This chain connects TRBV6-2 or TRBV6-3 to TRBJ2-3, with TRBD2 identical over 7 bases. Germline V CDR1 and CDR2: MNHEY, SVGEGT. The CDR3 runs 14 residues. CDR3 sequence reads: CASSYGGEQETQYF. The covered CDR3 bases are TGTGCCAGCAGTTACGGGGGGGAGCAAGAGACG.

With respect to this clone: The read finishes 3 residues shy of the CDR3 end, and the germline J gene is used to complete it. The chain combines TRBV20-1 with TRBJ1-1, with TRBD1 identical over 9 bases. V shed 1 base and J 3 bases; nucleotides not matched to a gene: 18. The CDR3 runs 19 residues. Looked up from germline, CDR1 is DFQATT and CDR2 is SNEGSKA (reference sequence). The sequenced part of the CDR3 DNA is TGCAGTGCTAGAGGGATGGGGGGACAGGGATTTTTTTCGGACACTGAA. Translation gives CSARGMGGQGFFSDTE. The whole CDR3 sequence is CSARGMGGQGFFSDTEAFF.

In terms of frequency, this clone is medium-sized (0.01 to 0.1%). The read ends 3 residues shy of where the CDR3 ends; the end is completed using the germline J gene. V usage is TRBV20-1 and J usage is TRBJ2-5; possible D gene TRBD1, 5 bases. Trimming cost V 0 bases and J 2 bases, with 13 bases left between them. This CDR3 is built from 15 residues. Germline CDR1 reads DFQATT; CDR2 reads SNEGSKA (reference sequence). Partial CDR3 DNA: TGCAGTGCTAGAGATCGCAGGGAATGGCAAGAGACC. It codes for CSARDRREWQET. The entire CDR3 protein is CSARDRREWQETQYF.

About this clone: Read data end 3 residues before the CDR3 end; the end is taken from the germline J gene. Other DNA sequences within the sample encode an identical CDR3. The chain joins TRBV6-2 or TRBV6-3 to TRBJ2-5; D remains ambiguous. Germline V CDR1 and CDR2: MNHEY, SVGEGT. The CDR3 totals 14 residues. CDR3 bases read: TGTGCCAGCAGTTACTCGACCAGCGTGGAAACC. Its translation: CASSYSTSVET. From start to end, the CDR3 is CASSYSTSVETQYF.

About this clone: Read sequence stops 3 residues before the CDR3 end, and the germline J gene provides the missing end. The chain has TRBV13 and TRBJ2-1; D is tentatively TRBD1 or TRBD2 (5 bases each). In germline, CDR1 is PRHDT, CDR2 FYEKMQ (reference sequence). The CDR3 loop spans 15 amino acids. V lost 0 bases to trimming and J lost 1 base, with 7 bases between them. CDR3 bases read: TGTGCCAGCAGCTTAGGAGGGGAGTCCTACAATGAG. The encoded protein is CASSLGGESYNE. The whole CDR3 region reads CASSLGGESYNEQFF.

As to this clone: The read ends 3 residues before the CDR3 terminus; that terminus is restored from the germline J gene. The V and J genes are TRBV10-3 and TRBJ2-7; the D gene is possibly TRBD2 (8 bases). Germline assignment: CDR1 ENHRY and CDR2 SYGVKD. V lost 6 bases to trimming and J lost 2 bases, with 14 bases between them. This CDR3 is built from 14 residues. The CDR3 is CAISTGGTAYEQYF. The part of the CDR3 DNA that was read is TGTGCCATCAGCACGGGGGGGACAGCCTACGAG.

In regard to this clone: The DNA ends 3 residues before the CDR3 does, and the rest of the CDR3 is filled in from the germline J gene. The V and J genes are TRBV20-1 and TRBJ2-3, with 8 bases fitting TRBD1. CDR1 is DFQATT, CDR2 SNEGSKA, per germline (reference sequence). V dropped 5 bases and J dropped 1; count of bases not matched to a gene: 8. This CDR3 has 15 residues. Partial CDR3 DNA: TGCAGTGCTTTCCCGGGACAGGCCCGCACAGATACG. Residues: CSAFPGQARTDT. The whole CDR3 is CSAFPGQARTDTQYF.

Details on this clone: The sequence runs out 3 residues before the end of the CDR3; the remainder is reconstructed from the germline J gene. V is TRBV30 and J is TRBJ2-3, with D possibly TRBD1 on 6 matching bases. This CDR3 comprises 14 residues. The V gene lost 1 base and the J gene lost 2 bases, with 10 bases spanning the gap. The germline gives CDR1 GTSNPN, CDR2 SVGIG (reference sequence). This CDR3 reads CAWSEGVTTDTQYF. The sequenced CDR3 bases are TGTGCCTGGAGTGAGGGGGTCACCACAGATACG.

On this clone itself: The CDR3 end falls 3 residues outside the read, so it is completed with the germline J gene. The rearrangement joins TRBV10-3 to TRBJ1-5, with D possibly matching TRBD1 (5 bases). Germline CDR1 is ENHRY and CDR2 is SYGVKD. This CDR3 region has 13 residues. The germline V and J ends were trimmed by 3 bases and 6 bases, with 9 bases remaining between them. The CDR3: CAISDRVGQPQHF. CDR3 DNA (partial): TGTGCCATCAGTGACAGGGTGGGTCAGCCC.

The part of the CDR3 DNA that was read is TGTGCCAGCAGCTCGAGCGGCTACGAG. It yields the protein CASSSSGYE. The full CDR3 reads CASSSSGYEQYF. The rearrangement uses TRBV14 and TRBJ2-7, with a tentative D call TRBD2 (5 bases). Read sequence stops 3 residues before the CDR3 end, and the germline J gene provides the missing end. This CDR3 has 12 residues. Per germline, CDR1 SGHDN and CDR2 FVKESK. The V end was cut by 5 bases, the J end by 3 bases, with 8 bases between.

Measured by frequency, this clone is medium-sized (0.01 to 0.1%). The DNA ends 3 residues before the CDR3 does, and the rest of the CDR3 is filled in from the germline J gene. V gene TRBV6-2 or TRBV6-3 combines with J gene TRBJ2-7; tentative D call: TRBD2 (7 bases). CDR3 length: 15 amino acids. CDR1 and CDR2 (germline): MNHEY, SVGEGT. V was clipped by 7 bases and J by 2 bases, with 18 bases between them. The CDR3 is CASTLEGGQTYEQYF. The CDR3 DNA, read in part, is TGTGCCAGCACCCTCGAGGGGGGGCAGACCTACGAG.

For this clone: The read stops 3 residues short of the end of the CDR3; the missing end is completed from the germline J gene. This chain joins TRBV5-8 and TRBJ2-2; possibly TRBD2 for D (6 bases). The V and J ends lost 0 bases and 4 bases respectively, with 7 bases between them. The CDR3 has 14 amino acids. Per germline, CDR1 SGHTS and CDR2 YDEGEE. The CDR3 region is CASSLDGGTGELFF. CDR3 DNA (partial): TGTGCCAGCAGCTTGGACGGGGGCACCGGGGAG.

On this clone: The sequenced fragment ends 3 residues before the CDR3 boundary, so the rest is inferred from the germline J gene. This rearrangement joins TRBV30 to TRBJ2-2, with D unclear. Trimming removed 6 bases from V and 0 bases from J, with 11 bases in between. The germline V gene encodes CDR1 GTSNPN and CDR2 SVGIG (reference sequence). This CDR3 has 14 residues. The covered CDR3 bases are TGTGCCTGCCCCCCTCGTACGAACACCGGGGAG. It codes for CACPPRTNTGE. Given in full, the CDR3 is CACPPRTNTGELFF.

Regarding this clone: The read finishes 3 residues shy of the CDR3 end, and the germline J gene is used to complete it. V gene TRBV19 combines with J gene TRBJ2-3; possibly TRBD1 for D (5 bases). The germline V gene encodes CDR1 LNHDA and CDR2 SQIVND (reference sequence). This CDR3 comprises 13 residues. The sequenced part of the CDR3 DNA is TGTGCCAGTAGTGCGACAGTTATAGGGCCG. It codes for CASSATVIGP. The CDR3 in its entirety is CASSATVIGPQYF.

By frequency, this clone registers medium-sized. The read ends 3 residues early relative to the CDR3; the germline J gene fills the gap. The chain carries TRBV5-1 and TRBJ1-4; TRBD1 is a possible D gene (6 bases). Deletions cut 4 bases from V and 3 bases from J, with 13 bases between. Germline loops: CDR1 SGHRS, CDR2 YFSETQ. The CDR3 runs 15 residues. CDR3 bases read: TGCGCCAGCAGCCTGGCCCCAGGGGCTAATGAAAAA. Translated, it gives CASSLAPGANEK. The CDR3 reads in full as CASSLAPGANEKLFF.

Of note for this clone: The CDR3 goes on 3 residues after the read ends, and that part is filled in from the germline J gene. The chain combines TRBV9 with TRBJ2-3; 7 bases line up with TRBD2. V trimming: 0 bases; J trimming: 1 base; junction bases outside the gene matches: 5. This CDR3 comprises 16 residues. The germline V gene has CDR1 SGDLS and CDR2 YYNGEE. Incomplete CDR3 DNA: TGTGCCAGCAGCGTAGGCCTAGCGGTTGGCACAGATACG. Its translation is CASSVGLAVGTDT. The complete CDR3 sequence is CASSVGLAVGTDTQYF.

The CDR3 sequence is CASSWTGNTGELFF. The DNA read from the CDR3 is TGTGCCAGCAGCTGGACAGGGAACACCGGGGAG. The genes are TRBV5-6 and TRBJ2-2, with 7 bases fitting TRBD1. The read terminates 3 residues ahead of where the CDR3 ends, so the germline J gene completes it. V gave up 3 bases and J gave up 1 base; unmatched junction bases: 0. Germline CDR1 and CDR2: SGHDT and YYEEEE. This CDR3 spans 14 amino acids.

In the case of this clone: Read sequence stops 3 residues before the CDR3 end, and the germline J gene provides the missing end. The chain employs TRBV7-9 and TRBJ2-3, with 8 bases matching TRBD2. The CDR3 length is 15 residues. The V gene's germline CDR1 is SEHNR and CDR2 FQNEAQ (reference sequence). The J segment lost 4 bases and the V segment lost 1 base, leaving 4 bases of the junction unmatched. CDR3 sequence reads: CASSLVSGVADTQYF. The sequenced CDR3 bases are TGTGCCAGCAGCTTAGTTAGCGGGGTCGCAGATACG.

About this clone: The read stops 3 residues short of the end of the CDR3; the missing end is completed from the germline J gene. This chain uses TRBV18 with TRBJ2-7; tentative D call: TRBD1 (6 bases). V gave up 2 bases and J gave up 4 bases, with 15 bases separating them. CDR3 size: 15 residues. The germline CDR1 and CDR2 sequences are KGHSH and LQKENI. The sequenced CDR3 bases are TGTGCCAGCTCACCAGCCCTAGGGGGAGAGTACGAG. Encoded protein: CASSPALGGEYE. The whole CDR3 region reads CASSPALGGEYEQYF.

This clone is identified as medium-sized from frequency. At one of its ends the junction is not consistent with the germline gene, which may arise from a read error. The CDR3 goes on 3 residues after the read ends, and that part is filled in from the germline J gene. J is TRBJ2-1 and V is TRBV4-2; TRBD2 matches 14 bases. Germline lookup yields CDR1 LGHNA and CDR2 YNFKEQ. CDR3 size: 15 residues. CDR3 DNA (partial): TGCGCCAGCAGCCAGACTAGCGGGGGGGCCAATGAG. It specifies CASSQTSGGANE. In full, the CDR3 is CASSQTSGGANEQFF.